The present T cell receptor beta chain was sequenced within a study of PD-1 blockade in classical Hodgkin lymphoma. TCRdb's copy holds only in-frame clones and misses some; the assay was immunoSEQ multiplex PCR. This sample carries 130,000 to 150,000 clones, 78% of them seen once, and the ten largest clones take roughly 10%. Each and every patient relapsed after autologous stem cell transplantation, and patients got differing brentuximab vedotin exposure. CDR1 is DFQATT, CDR2 SNEGSKA, per germline (reference sequence). This CDR3 is 10 amino acids long. V was pared by 6 bases and J by 10 bases, with 10 bases between. Broader study findings: A significant rise in TCR diversity by C4D1 was seen for CD4+ but not CD8+ cells.

Turning to this clone: Its target is unknown.

This specimen consisted of peripheral blood mononuclear cells (PBMCs), obtained before the second cycle of nivolumab. The clonotype originates from a human donor with classical Hodgkin lymphoma. The chain joins TRBV20-1 to TRBJ2-1; possibly TRBD1 for D (6 bases). In DNA form, the CDR3 reads TGCAGTGCGATTGGACAGGAGCAGTTCTTC. Encoded protein: CSAIGQEQFF.